This T cell receptor beta chain emerged from a study of cytomegalovirus exposure and HLA in healthy donors. Study overall: The 110 million or so unique TCR beta sequences, from about 170 million T cells, were found by an earlier analysis.

About this clone: Its antigen is currently unknown.

The germline V gene encodes CDR1 SGHKS and CDR2 YYEKEE (reference sequence). V was cut by 3 bases and J by 2 bases, with 10 bases left in between. The CDR3 has 14 amino acids. Study-level results: In an earlier analysis, productive rearrangement rates for most beta V segments clustered near 87% or 30%.

Vbeta (60) and Jbeta (13) primers were used in the PCR. Authors' analysis steps: In a later analysis, about 11 million of about 80 million unique beta chains occurred in at least two donors. Produced via immunoSEQ multiplex PCR; TCRdb's table is partial and in-frame only. V, J and clone size are taken as reported in that table, and D and trimming were inferred from the DNA itself. The sample has 70,000 to 80,000 clones. The origin of this receptor is a man aged 40-55 years in good health and CMV-seronegative. Material for sequencing was PBMCs. V and J are TRBV5-5 and TRBJ2-3; a weak D match, TRBD2 (5 bases). Here the CDR3 reads CASSWAGDTDTQYF. The CDR3 DNA reads as TGTGCCAGCAGCTGGGCCGGGGACACAGATACGCAGTATTTT.